Given below is one T cell receptor beta chain in context. What it recognizes is unknown. The V and J ends lost 1 base and 1 base respectively, with 11 bases between them. Germline values: CDR1 MGHRA, CDR2 YSYEKL. The CDR3 sequence is 16 residues long. The data derive from a study of blood T cells in healthy people across ages. Study as a whole: Template switching caught about one barcoded beta molecule for each two T cells. Regarding the study as a whole: Naive and antigen-experienced cells were not separated, limiting conclusive comparison.

Alongside a J-beta primer mix, a sample-barcoded 5' primer served in a second PCR lasting about 7 to 11 cycles. Tags on each cDNA molecule came from a template-switch adaptor with 12 random nucleotides. TCRdb passed the 5' RACE reads through MiXCR, listing each CDR3 protein once. Among hundreds of thousands of distinct CDR3 sequences listed, 27% were seen once. This TCR was sampled from a woman in her seventies in good health. Sample: blood. The chain carries TRBV4-1 and TRBJ1-5, with D hard to call. CDR3 nucleotide sequence: TGCGCCAGCAGCCAAGGCACAGTGACCAGCAATCAGCCCCAGCATTTT. This codes for CASSQGTVTSNQPQHF.